This is a list of T cell receptor beta chains from one sample in a study of T cells in Graves' hyperthyroidism and ophthalmopathy. TCRdb reprocessed the multiplex PCR reads via MiXCR and lists one record per CDR3 protein. The sample shows about 640,000 distinct CDR3 sequences, less than 25% of them seen only once. The sequenced sample consisted of blood. Source of these receptors: a man aged 30 to 39 with Graves' ophthalmopathy. CDR3s include the opening cysteine and the closing phenylalanine or tryptophan. D genes are given only for firm matches. Size is omitted from some rows. Given values are once, few, many or a class for expanded clones.

d_call: -
clone_size: few
j_call: TRBJ1-5
v_call: TRBV20-1
cdr3_nt: TGCAGTGCTAGAGGGGGCCAGGGAAATCAGCCCCAGCATTTT
cdr3_aa: CSARGGQGNQPQHF

d_call: -
clone_size: few
j_call: TRBJ2-7
v_call: TRBV6-2/TRBV6-3
cdr3_nt: TGTGCCAGCAGCGCCGGGGGAGCCGAGCAGTACTTC
cdr3_aa: CASSAGGAEQYF

d_call: -
clone_size: few
j_call: TRBJ2-1
v_call: TRBV4-2
cdr3_nt: TGTGCCAGCAGAGATCCGGGATCCTACAATGAGCAGTTCTTC
cdr3_aa: CASRDPGSYNEQFF

d_call: TRBD2
clone_size: -
j_call: TRBJ2-2
v_call: TRBV20-1
cdr3_nt: TGCAGTGCTCCCTCGCTAGCGGGGAACACCGGGGAGCTGTTTTTT
cdr3_aa: CSAPSLAGNTGELFF

d_call: -
clone_size: -
j_call: TRBJ2-6
v_call: TRBV4-3
cdr3_nt: TGCGCCAGCAGCCAAGATCCGGGACAGGCCAACGTCCTGACTTTC
cdr3_aa: CASSQDPGQANVLTF

d_call: -
clone_size: -
j_call: TRBJ1-3
v_call: TRBV7-8
cdr3_nt: TGTGCCAGCAGCCGACAGAACTCTGGAAACACCATATATTTT
cdr3_aa: CASSRQNSGNTIYF

d_call: TRBD1
clone_size: -
j_call: TRBJ2-1
v_call: TRBV18
cdr3_nt: TGTGCCAGCTCCCCCAACGACCCCGGGACAGGGAATGAGCAGTTCTTC
cdr3_aa: CASSPNDPGTGNEQFF

d_call: TRBD2
clone_size: few
j_call: TRBJ2-1
v_call: TRBV20-1
cdr3_nt: TGCAGTGCTAGGCGGCGGGAGGACAATGAGCAGTTCTTC
cdr3_aa: CSARRREDNEQFF

d_call: -
clone_size: many
j_call: TRBJ1-5
v_call: TRBV6-2/TRBV6-3
cdr3_nt: TGTGCCAGCAGTTATTGGGATCAGCCCCAGCATTTT
cdr3_aa: CASSYWDQPQHF

d_call: -
clone_size: -
j_call: TRBJ1-6
v_call: TRBV6-9
cdr3_nt: TGTGCCAGCAGTTCGGACACAAGGGGTTCACCCCTCCACTTT
cdr3_aa: CASSSDTRGSPLHF

d_call: TRBD1
clone_size: -
j_call: TRBJ2-2
v_call: TRBV2
cdr3_nt: TGTGCCAGCAGGGCACGAGGACAGGGCTTTTTCTCCGGGGAGCTGTTTTTT
cdr3_aa: CASRARGQGFFSGELFF

d_call: -
clone_size: few
j_call: TRBJ2-1
v_call: TRBV20-1
cdr3_nt: TGCAGTGCTAGAGAGATCTCAGTGGCGGGTAATGAGCAGTTCTTC
cdr3_aa: CSAREISVAGNEQFF

d_call: TRBD2
clone_size: few
j_call: TRBJ2-1
v_call: TRBV3-1
cdr3_nt: TGTGCCAGCAACTCTAGGACTAGCGGTTACTTTAATGAGCAGTTCTTC
cdr3_aa: CASNSRTSGYFNEQFF

d_call: TRBD1
clone_size: -
j_call: TRBJ1-6
v_call: TRBV11-2
cdr3_nt: TGTGCCAGCAGACCAGGGGGCCATTCACCCCTCCACTTT
cdr3_aa: CASRPGGHSPLHF

d_call: TRBD2
clone_size: -
j_call: TRBJ2-7
v_call: TRBV20-1
cdr3_nt: TGCAGCGCGCTAGCGGGCACAACCTACGAGCAGTACTTC
cdr3_aa: CSALAGTTYEQYF

d_call: TRBD1
clone_size: -
j_call: TRBJ2-7
v_call: TRBV4-2
cdr3_nt: TGTGCCAGCAGCCCCAGGGACAGGGCATTCTACGAGCAGTACTTC
cdr3_aa: CASSPRDRAFYEQYF

d_call: -
clone_size: many
j_call: TRBJ2-3
v_call: TRBV2
cdr3_nt: TGTGCCAGCATCGGCAGGGCCCGGGATACGCAGTATTTT
cdr3_aa: CASIGRARDTQYF

d_call: -
clone_size: many
j_call: TRBJ2-1
v_call: TRBV24-1
cdr3_nt: TGTGCCACCGAGTGGTCCGGAGACAATGAGCAGTTCTTC
cdr3_aa: CATEWSGDNEQFF

d_call: -
clone_size: -
j_call: TRBJ2-7
v_call: TRBV27
cdr3_nt: TGTGCCAGCCGCCCGGGTCGCCCCTACGAGCAGTACTTC
cdr3_aa: CASRPGRPYEQYF

d_call: -
clone_size: -
j_call: TRBJ1-3
v_call: TRBV11-2
cdr3_nt: TGTGCCAGCAGCCTTACAGGGCGAGGAAACACCATATATTTT
cdr3_aa: CASSLTGRGNTIYF

d_call: -
clone_size: few
j_call: TRBJ2-7
v_call: TRBV12-3/TRBV12-4
cdr3_nt: TGTGCCAGCAGGGCCCACGGGGGAGGTCCCTACGAGCAGTACTTC
cdr3_aa: CASRAHGGGPYEQYF

d_call: TRBD1
clone_size: -
j_call: TRBJ2-2
v_call: TRBV11-2
cdr3_nt: TGTGCCAGCAGCACATATAAAGGACAGGGATACACCGGGGAGCTGTTTTTT
cdr3_aa: CASSTYKGQGYTGELFF

d_call: -
clone_size: many
j_call: TRBJ1-5
v_call: TRBV12-3/TRBV12-4
cdr3_nt: TGTGCCAGCAGTTTAGGGGGTCAGAGAACCCAGCATTTT
cdr3_aa: CASSLGGQRTQHF

d_call: -
clone_size: -
j_call: TRBJ1-1
v_call: TRBV6-4
cdr3_nt: TGTGCCAGCAGTGAGGGCGAGAACACTGAAGCTTTCTTT
cdr3_aa: CASSEGENTEAFF

d_call: -
clone_size: few
j_call: TRBJ2-3
v_call: TRBV5-1
cdr3_nt: TGCGCCAGCAGCGCGCCCGAAGGGCGGACCCGCACAGATACGCAGTATTTT
cdr3_aa: CASSAPEGRTRTDTQYF

d_call: TRBD1
clone_size: -
j_call: TRBJ2-7
v_call: TRBV6-1
cdr3_nt: TGTGCCAGCAGCAGGACAGGGGTGGGATACGGGCAGTACTTC
cdr3_aa: CASSRTGVGYGQYF

d_call: -
clone_size: few
j_call: TRBJ2-2
v_call: TRBV2
cdr3_nt: TGTGCCACCTCCCTGGACTTAAACACCGGGGAGCTGTTTTTT
cdr3_aa: CATSLDLNTGELFF

d_call: TRBD1
clone_size: -
j_call: TRBJ1-2
v_call: TRBV24-1
cdr3_nt: TGTGCCACCAGTTCCGGGACAGGGGACGCTAACTATGGCTACACCTTC
cdr3_aa: CATSSGTGDANYGYTF

d_call: TRBD1
clone_size: -
j_call: TRBJ2-1
v_call: TRBV6-2/TRBV6-3
cdr3_nt: TGTGCCAGCAGTTACTCGTCCGAACAAAAAGACAGGGGTTTGTTGCGGCAGTTCTTC
cdr3_aa: CASSYSSEQKDRGLLRQFF

d_call: -
clone_size: once
j_call: TRBJ2-5
v_call: TRBV5-6
cdr3_nt: TGTGCCAGCGGACATTTTGGGGGAGAGACCCAGTACTTC
cdr3_aa: CASGHFGGETQYF

d_call: TRBD2
clone_size: few
j_call: TRBJ2-1
v_call: TRBV30
cdr3_nt: TGTGCCTCCCTGACTAGCGGCTACAATGAGCAGTTCTTC
cdr3_aa: CASLTSGYNEQFF

d_call: -
clone_size: -
j_call: TRBJ1-3
v_call: TRBV28
cdr3_nt: TGTGCCAGCAGTTACGACAGCTCTGGAAACACCATATATTTT
cdr3_aa: CASSYDSSGNTIYF

d_call: -
clone_size: -
j_call: TRBJ1-4
v_call: TRBV5-1
cdr3_nt: TGCGCCAGCAGCTTGGACGGGGGACGGAGTGAAAAACTGTTTTTT
cdr3_aa: CASSLDGGRSEKLFF